The T cell receptor beta chain described here comes from a study of blood T cells in healthy people across ages. Per the germline V gene, CDR1 is LNHDA and CDR2 is SQIVND (reference sequence). The CDR3 consists of 15 residues. A second PCR of 7 to 11 cycles used a sample-barcoded 5' primer and a J-beta primer mix. TCRdb re-derived calls from the 5' RACE reads in MiXCR, one entry per CDR3 protein. Among about 800,000 distinct CDR3 sequences listed, approximately 25% were seen once. The same data also contributed to another study, on T cells of mothers and their children.

The J gene is TRBJ2-7, the V gene TRBV19; D is uncertain. The J call is in doubt because the DNA end fits TRBJ2-1 better. The sequenced sample consisted of blood. The origin of this receptor is a boy aged 5-17 years in good health. CDR3 residues: CASSIAVGPTAEQFF. DNA for the CDR3: TGTGCCAGTAGTATAGCGGTGGGCCCAACGGCAGAGCAGTTCTTC.